Sequencing of this TCR beta chain was carried out in a study of neurological immune-mediated disorders. TCRdb independently ran MiXCR on the 5' RACE reads; one entry per CDR3 protein. Altogether about 66,000 distinct CDR3 sequences are present, 3.9% being singletons, with the ten largest covering approximately 1.3%. There are many counts of this clonotype. Germline CDR1 reads MNHNS; CDR2 reads SASEGT. J gave up 9 bases and V 6 bases, and 15 bases lay outside the gene matches. The CDR3 is 15 residues long. Sample: PBMCs. The chain couples TRBV6-1 to TRBJ2-7; 9 bases map to TRBD2. The clonotype was recovered from a man in his thirties or forties with multiple sclerosis. CDR3 DNA: TGTGCCAGCAGCCAAAGACAGGGTAGAGCGGGGGGGCAGTACTTC. Its protein product is CASSQRQGRAGGQYF.